This T cell receptor beta chain is drawn from a study of siplizumab effects on memory and regulatory T cells. Overall study findings and caveats: No more than a minor fraction of alloreactive clones could be traced back to unstimulated subsets. There appeared to be greater diversity in naive T cells than in memory cells, and naive T cells seemed major contributors to the alloresponse. Siplizumab significantly decreased alloreactive sequences from unstimulated CD4+ memory cells.

Notes on this clone: The antigen is not known.

Germline assignment: CDR1 MNHEY and CDR2 SVGAGI. Deletions cut 6 bases from V and 12 bases from J, with 18 bases between. This CDR3 spans 12 amino acids. The data were produced by immunoSEQ multiplex PCR, yet TCRdb's version contains in-frame clones alone and is incomplete. This sample has about 100,000 clones, with around 94% found just once. The chain links TRBV6-5 to TRBJ2-7; a weak D match, TRBD1 (6 bases). Input material: Tregs sorted from blood. This sequence originates from a human donor in good health. CDR3 amino acids: CASRTNTGYGYF. The DNA for the CDR3 is TGTGCCAGCAGGACGAACACAGGGTATGGGTACTTC.